This entry is about one TCR beta chain. Its antigen is undetermined. These data are taken from a study of T-cell memory formation after mild COVID-19. The study, taken as a whole, reports: Mainly in CM and EM were contracting CD4+ clones; CD8+ were in EMRA.

This CDR3 comprises 13 residues. CDR1 and CDR2 from the germline V gene are SGHVS and FNYEAQ. Deletions cut 5 bases from V and 7 bases from J, with 13 bases between. Each CDR3 protein gets one entry after TCRdb re-called the 5' RACE reads with MiXCR. The sample carries 350,000 to 550,000 distinct CDR3 sequences, roughly 17% recorded once. This chain joins TRBV7-6 and TRBJ2-3, with D unresolved. The origin of this receptor is a man between 18 and 35 years old who had mild COVID-19 (a few samples of this study predate the infection). Cell type and time point are not known. Material: PBMCs or a T cell subset sorted from them (not recorded which). DNA of the CDR3: TGTGCCAGCAGCACCCCGCCGAGTTATACGCAGTATTTT. It yields the protein CASSTPPSYTQYF. The entire variable domain, with the rest obtained from reference TRBV7-6 and TRBJ2-3, is as follows: GAGVSQSPRYKVTKRGQDVALRCDPISGHVSLYWYRQALGQGPEFLTYFNYEAQQDKSGLPNDRFSAERPEGSISTLTIQRTEQRDSAMYRCASSTPPSYTQYFGPGTRLTVL.